These T cell receptor beta chains were read from a single sample in a study of T cell responses to AZD1222 COVID-19 vaccine. Here immunoSEQ multiplex PCR was the method, and the copy in TCRdb shows in-frame clones only, minus some. The sample gives around 100,000 clones, 87% of which show up once; roughly 15% is in the top ten. The material was peripheral blood, obtained on day 0 of AZD1222 vaccination. These receptors were collected from an adult in good health. The CDR3 runs from the conserved cysteine through the conserved F or W. The D gene is left open where the match is weak. For some rows the clone size is stated as once, few or many, or as a class when expanded; others skip it.

clone size: few; J gene: TRBJ1-2; D gene: TRBD1; V gene: TRBV5-1; CDR3 protein: CASSWDRFGYTF; CDR3 DNA: TGCGCCAGCAGCTGGGACAGGTTTGGCTACACCTTC
clone size: .; J gene: TRBJ2-5; D gene: TRBD2; V gene: TRBV18; CDR3 protein: CASSPPLAGGHETQYF; CDR3 DNA: TGTGCCAGCTCACCACCGCTGGCGGGAGGGCATGAGACCCAGTACTTC
clone size: .; J gene: TRBJ1-4; D gene: .; V gene: TRBV7-9; CDR3 protein: CASSPGRIRSTNEKLFF; CDR3 DNA: TGTGCCAGCAGCCCCGGGAGGATCCGATCAACTAATGAAAAACTGTTTTTT
clone size: .; J gene: TRBJ2-1; D gene: .; V gene: TRBV18; CDR3 protein: CASSRSAGLGYNEQFF; CDR3 DNA: TGTGCCAGCTCACGATCTGCGGGGCTAGGGTACAATGAGCAGTTCTTC
clone size: .; J gene: TRBJ2-3; D gene: .; V gene: TRBV7-2; CDR3 protein: CASSPLLGGTDTQYF; CDR3 DNA: TGTGCCAGCAGCCCCCTTTTGGGCGGGACAGATACGCAGTATTTT
clone size: .; J gene: TRBJ1-1; D gene: .; V gene: TRBV7-9; CDR3 protein: CASSLGWGNTEAFF; CDR3 DNA: TGTGCCAGCAGCTTAGGGTGGGGGAACACTGAAGCTTTCTTT
clone size: .; J gene: TRBJ1-1; D gene: .; V gene: TRBV5-4; CDR3 protein: CASSFKDTEAFF; CDR3 DNA: TGTGCCAGCAGCTTCAAGGACACTGAAGCTTTCTTT
clone size: .; J gene: TRBJ1-3; D gene: .; V gene: TRBV7-9; CDR3 protein: CASSIPGRPGNTIYF; CDR3 DNA: TGTGCCAGCAGCATACCAGGGCGCCCTGGAAACACCATATATTTT
clone size: .; J gene: TRBJ1-5; D gene: .; V gene: TRBV18; CDR3 protein: CASSPNKGDQPQHF; CDR3 DNA: TGTGCCAGCTCACCAAACAAAGGGGATCAGCCCCAGCATTTT
clone size: .; J gene: TRBJ2-6; D gene: .; V gene: TRBV11-2; CDR3 protein: CASSPLTSSGANVLTF; CDR3 DNA: TGTGCCAGCAGCCCTTTGACTAGTTCTGGGGCCAACGTCCTGACTTTC
clone size: few; J gene: TRBJ2-6; D gene: .; V gene: TRBV29-1; CDR3 protein: CSAQTGAEPSGANVLTF; CDR3 DNA: TGCAGCGCGCAAACGGGGGCCGAACCCTCTGGGGCCAACGTCCTGACTTTC
clone size: .; J gene: TRBJ2-2; D gene: .; V gene: TRBV7-9; CDR3 protein: CASSFRAGELFF; CDR3 DNA: TGTGCCAGCAGCTTCAGGGCCGGGGAGCTGTTTTTT
clone size: .; J gene: TRBJ2-3; D gene: .; V gene: TRBV4-1; CDR3 protein: CASSQAGSTDTQYF; CDR3 DNA: TGCGCCAGCAGCCAAGCTGGCAGCACAGATACGCAGTATTTT
clone size: .; J gene: TRBJ1-4; D gene: .; V gene: TRBV5-1; CDR3 protein: CASSLGTQATNEKLFF; CDR3 DNA: TGCGCCAGCAGCCTGGGGACACAGGCAACTAATGAAAAACTGTTTTTT
clone size: .; J gene: TRBJ2-6; D gene: TRBD1; V gene: TRBV18; CDR3 protein: CASSPWTGLSGANVLTF; CDR3 DNA: TGTGCCAGCTCACCCTGGACAGGACTCTCTGGGGCCAACGTCCTGACTTTC
clone size: .; J gene: TRBJ2-1; D gene: .; V gene: TRBV20-1; CDR3 protein: CSASTLTGKGNEQFF; CDR3 DNA: TGCAGTGCTAGTACCTTAACGGGCAAAGGGAATGAGCAGTTCTTC
clone size: .; J gene: TRBJ2-7; D gene: .; V gene: TRBV2; CDR3 protein: CASSGQGGEYEQYF; CDR3 DNA: TGTGCCAGCAGTGGCCAAGGGGGAGAGTACGAGCAGTACTTC
clone size: .; J gene: TRBJ2-6; D gene: .; V gene: TRBV19; CDR3 protein: CASRDSPPGANVLTF; CDR3 DNA: TGTGCCAGTAGGGACAGCCCCCCTGGGGCCAACGTCCTGACTTTC
clone size: .; J gene: TRBJ1-5; D gene: .; V gene: TRBV6-5; CDR3 protein: CASKGQDNQPQHF; CDR3 DNA: TGTGCCAGCAAGGGACAAGACAATCAGCCCCAGCATTTT
clone size: once; J gene: TRBJ2-3; D gene: TRBD2; V gene: TRBV5-6; CDR3 protein: CASSRGTNTDTQYF; CDR3 DNA: TGTGCCAGCAGCCGGGGGACTAACACAGATACGCAGTATTTT
clone size: .; J gene: TRBJ1-2; D gene: TRBD1; V gene: TRBV11-3; CDR3 protein: CASSLAGTGETNYGYTF; CDR3 DNA: TGTGCCAGCAGCTTAGCCGGGACAGGGGAAACGAACTATGGCTACACCTTC
clone size: .; J gene: TRBJ2-7; D gene: .; V gene: TRBV7-8; CDR3 protein: CASSLGGNPTLYEQYF; CDR3 DNA: TGTGCCAGCAGCTTAGGGGGTAACCCCACCCTCTACGAGCAGTACTTC
clone size: .; J gene: TRBJ1-3; D gene: .; V gene: TRBV6-2/TRBV6-3; CDR3 protein: CASSYQEGTSGNTIYF; CDR3 DNA: TGTGCCAGCAGTTACCAGGAGGGAACCTCTGGAAACACCATATATTTT
clone size: .; J gene: TRBJ1-4; D gene: .; V gene: TRBV6-5; CDR3 protein: CASSYLPFLSGEKLFF; CDR3 DNA: TGTGCCAGCAGTTACCTACCATTCCTCTCCGGTGAAAAACTGTTTTTT
clone size: .; J gene: TRBJ1-3; D gene: .; V gene: TRBV18; CDR3 protein: CASSLAGTTGNTIYF; CDR3 DNA: TGTGCCAGCTCACTCGCAGGGACGACTGGAAACACCATATATTTT
clone size: once; J gene: TRBJ1-5; D gene: .; V gene: TRBV16; CDR3 protein: CASSQWAGDSNQPQHF; CDR3 DNA: TGTGCCAGCAGCCAATGGGCAGGGGATAGCAATCAGCCCCAGCATTTT
clone size: .; J gene: TRBJ2-2; D gene: TRBD2; V gene: TRBV19; CDR3 protein: CASSAHSGTSGHTGELFF; CDR3 DNA: TGTGCCAGTAGTGCCCACTCCGGGACTAGCGGACACACCGGGGAGCTGTTTTTT
clone size: .; J gene: TRBJ2-7; D gene: TRBD2; V gene: TRBV5-4; CDR3 protein: CASSLGLAGSYEQYF; CDR3 DNA: TGTGCCAGCAGCTTGGGGCTAGCGGGATCTTACGAGCAGTACTTC
clone size: .; J gene: TRBJ2-3; D gene: TRBD2; V gene: TRBV5-1; CDR3 protein: CASSVAGFTDTQYF; CDR3 DNA: TGCGCCAGCAGCGTAGCGGGTTTCACAGATACGCAGTATTTT
clone size: .; J gene: TRBJ2-7; D gene: TRBD2; V gene: TRBV19; CDR3 protein: CASSQLAGSYEQYF; CDR3 DNA: TGTGCCAGTAGCCAACTAGCGGGGTCCTACGAGCAGTACTTC
clone size: once; J gene: TRBJ2-5; D gene: TRBD1; V gene: TRBV11-1; CDR3 protein: CASSPLGTALLGTQYF; CDR3 DNA: TGTGCCAGCAGCCCGCTTGGGACAGCCCTTCTAGGGACCCAGTACTTC
clone size: once; J gene: TRBJ2-5; D gene: TRBD2; V gene: TRBV6-5; CDR3 protein: CASGTTPFQETQYF; CDR3 DNA: TGTGCCAGCGGGACTACCCCTTTCCAAGAGACCCAGTACTTC
clone size: many; J gene: TRBJ1-2; D gene: .; V gene: TRBV5-1; CDR3 protein: CASSLTGHNYGYTF; CDR3 DNA: TGCGCCAGCAGCTTAACAGGGCACAACTATGGCTACACCTTC
clone size: .; J gene: TRBJ1-1; D gene: .; V gene: TRBV18; CDR3 protein: CASSLIAGRSTTEAFF; CDR3 DNA: TGTGCCAGCTCACTAATAGCTGGGCGCTCTACCACTGAAGCTTTCTTT
clone size: .; J gene: TRBJ1-3; D gene: .; V gene: TRBV5-1; CDR3 protein: CASSFDRSPGNTIYF; CDR3 DNA: TGCGCCAGCAGCTTCGACAGGTCCCCTGGAAACACCATATATTTT
clone size: .; J gene: TRBJ1-4; D gene: .; V gene: TRBV30; CDR3 protein: CAWSGGLGEKLFF; CDR3 DNA: TGTGCCTGGAGTGGGGGGTTGGGGGAAAAACTGTTTTTT
clone size: once; J gene: TRBJ2-1; D gene: .; V gene: TRBV2; CDR3 protein: CASSVFVGDNEQFF; CDR3 DNA: TGTGCCAGCAGTGTCTTTGTAGGGGACAATGAGCAGTTCTTC
clone size: .; J gene: TRBJ2-7; D gene: .; V gene: TRBV11-3; CDR3 protein: CASSPPRGWVRESYEQYF; CDR3 DNA: TGTGCCAGCAGCCCGCCGCGTGGGTGGGTACGGGAGTCCTACGAGCAGTACTTC
clone size: .; J gene: TRBJ1-1; D gene: TRBD1; V gene: TRBV7-9; CDR3 protein: CASSFTQGSDTEAFF; CDR3 DNA: TGTGCCAGCAGCTTTACACAGGGGAGCGACACTGAAGCTTTCTTT
clone size: .; J gene: TRBJ2-7; D gene: TRBD2; V gene: TRBV14; CDR3 protein: CASSPWEREWYEQYF; CDR3 DNA: TGTGCCAGCAGCCCGTGGGAGCGGGAGTGGTACGAGCAGTACTTC
clone size: few; J gene: TRBJ2-3; D gene: .; V gene: TRBV3-1/TRBV3-2; CDR3 protein: CASSQEGGGGAQDTQYF; CDR3 DNA: TGTGCCAGCAGCCAAGAGGGTGGAGGGGGGGCCCAAGATACGCAGTATTTT
clone size: .; J gene: TRBJ2-4; D gene: TRBD2; V gene: TRBV4-1; CDR3 protein: CASSPLTSGRNIQYF; CDR3 DNA: TGCGCCAGCAGCCCCCTGACTAGCGGGAGGAACATTCAGTACTTC
clone size: .; J gene: TRBJ1-2; D gene: TRBD1; V gene: TRBV6-6; CDR3 protein: CATQHRQGLYGYTF; CDR3 DNA: TGTGCCACCCAACACAGACAGGGATTGTATGGCTACACCTTC
clone size: .; J gene: TRBJ2-7; D gene: TRBD1; V gene: TRBV10-3; CDR3 protein: CAISETTGAHEQYF; CDR3 DNA: TGTGCCATCAGTGAGACCACAGGGGCCCACGAGCAGTACTTC
clone size: .; J gene: TRBJ2-7; D gene: TRBD2; V gene: TRBV6-5; CDR3 protein: CASSPLEAGGVEQYF; CDR3 DNA: TGTGCCAGCAGTCCCCTAGAAGCGGGGGGGGTCGAGCAGTACTTC
clone size: .; J gene: TRBJ2-6; D gene: TRBD2; V gene: TRBV2; CDR3 protein: CASTLREGFPGANVLTF; CDR3 DNA: TGTGCCAGCACATTACGGGAGGGTTTCCCTGGGGCCAACGTCCTGACTTTC
clone size: few; J gene: TRBJ1-2; D gene: .; V gene: TRBV2; CDR3 protein: CASTQLGGDYGYTF; CDR3 DNA: TGTGCCAGCACCCAGTTGGGGGGCGACTATGGCTACACCTTC
clone size: once; J gene: TRBJ2-3; D gene: .; V gene: TRBV19; CDR3 protein: CASSPRGPSNVGDTDTQYF; CDR3 DNA: TGTGCCAGTAGTCCCCGCGGGCCCTCCAATGTGGGGGACACAGATACGCAGTATTTT
clone size: once; J gene: TRBJ2-7; D gene: TRBD2; V gene: TRBV7-2; CDR3 protein: CASSPIAGGTYEQYF; CDR3 DNA: TGTGCCAGCAGCCCCATAGCGGGAGGCACCTACGAGCAGTACTTC
clone size: .; J gene: TRBJ2-7; D gene: .; V gene: TRBV18; CDR3 protein: CASSTEIGHYEQYF; CDR3 DNA: TGTGCCAGCTCAACTGAAATCGGGCACTACGAGCAGTACTTC
clone size: .; J gene: TRBJ1-1; D gene: .; V gene: TRBV18; CDR3 protein: CASSPRTGSTEAFF; CDR3 DNA: TGTGCCAGCTCACCACGTACGGGGAGCACTGAAGCTTTCTTT
clone size: .; J gene: TRBJ2-5; D gene: .; V gene: TRBV3-1/TRBV3-2; CDR3 protein: CASSQTKLVAKETQYF; CDR3 DNA: TGTGCCAGCAGCCAGACCAAACTAGTCGCTAAAGAGACCCAGTACTTC
clone size: .; J gene: TRBJ2-7; D gene: .; V gene: TRBV6-5; CDR3 protein: CASRAGPRASYEQYF; CDR3 DNA: TGTGCCAGCAGGGCGGGACCGCGCGCCTCCTACGAGCAGTACTTC
clone size: .; J gene: TRBJ1-1; D gene: .; V gene: TRBV2; CDR3 protein: CASQGGARTRTEAFF; CDR3 DNA: TGTGCCAGCCAGGGAGGGGCCAGAACGAGGACTGAAGCTTTCTTT
clone size: .; J gene: TRBJ2-7; D gene: .; V gene: TRBV7-9; CDR3 protein: CASSLSTKNSFEQYF; CDR3 DNA: TGTGCCAGCAGCCTCTCGACCAAGAACTCCTTCGAGCAGTACTTC
clone size: .; J gene: TRBJ2-6; D gene: .; V gene: TRBV18; CDR3 protein: CASSPPNSRSGANVLTF; CDR3 DNA: TGTGCCAGCTCACCACCTAACAGCCGCTCTGGGGCCAACGTCCTGACTTTC
clone size: .; J gene: TRBJ1-4; D gene: .; V gene: TRBV6-1; CDR3 protein: CASSEAPYEKLFF; CDR3 DNA: TGTGCCAGCAGTGAAGCCCCCTATGAAAAACTGTTTTTT
clone size: few; J gene: TRBJ2-1; D gene: TRBD2; V gene: TRBV19; CDR3 protein: CASKSGRGNEQFF; CDR3 DNA: TGTGCCAGTAAGAGCGGGAGGGGCAATGAGCAGTTCTTC